The 25 T cell receptor beta chains below were found in one sample sequenced in a study of blood T cell repertoires in COVID-19. Some clones are missing from TCRdb's copy, which holds only in-frame ones; the method was immunoSEQ multiplex PCR. The sample lists approximately 260,000 clones; around nine tenths were seen once. Sequenced sample: peripheral blood. Receptors originate from a woman between 35 and 50 years old who had recovered from COVID-19.

The chain carries TRBV20-1 and TRBJ1-4, with D possibly TRBD1 on 5 matching bases. V dropped 3 bases and J dropped 7 bases, with 15 bases sitting between them. Germline-derived CDR1 and CDR2 are DFQATT and SNEGSKA (reference sequence). The CDR3 has 14 amino acids. The CDR3 here is CSASTRGGREKLFF. In DNA form, the CDR3 reads TGCAGTGCTAGTACAAGGGGTGGTCGTGAAAAACTGTTTTTT.

The chain joins TRBV27 to TRBJ2-5; D unclear. The CDR3 has 14 amino acids. Germline values: CDR1 MNHEY, CDR2 SMNVEV (reference sequence). V shed 4 bases and J shed 2 bases, with 11 bases lying between them. The CDR3 nucleotides are TGTGCCAGCAGTTACGGTACCCGGCAAGAGACCCAGTACTTC. Translating gives CASSYGTRQETQYF.

The chain carries TRBV9 and TRBJ2-7, with 8 bases lining up with TRBD1. CDR3 size: 15 residues. Per the germline V gene, CDR1 is SGDLS and CDR2 is YYNGEE. V dropped 3 bases and J dropped 1; count of bases not matched to a gene: 6. DNA for the CDR3: TGTGCCAGCAGCGGGCTCACAGGGGGTTCCTACGAGCAGTACTTC. Its protein product is CASSGLTGGSYEQYF.

The chain combines TRBV18 with TRBJ2-7; 12 bases align to TRBD2. Trimming took 6 bases from V and 0 from J; bases not matched to a gene: 12. Germline values: CDR1 KGHSH, CDR2 LQKENI. The CDR3 is made up of 18 amino acids. CDR3 bases: TGTGCCAGCTCCGCGAGTAGCACTAGCGGGGGGAGCTCCTACGAGCAGTACTTC. Protein sequence: CASSASSTSGGSSYEQYF.

J is TRBJ1-2 and V is TRBV19; D call uncertain. CDR1 is LNHDA, CDR2 SQIVND, per germline (reference sequence). V gave up 1 base and J gave up 0 bases, with 9 bases separating them. The CDR3 contains 15 residues. CDR3 protein: CASSIVGGANYGYTF. The CDR3 coding sequence is TGTGCCAGTAGTATAGTTGGCGGAGCTAACTATGGCTACACCTTC.

J is TRBJ2-3 and V is TRBV28, with TRBD2 identical over 10 bases. The CDR3 contains 17 residues. Trimming cost V 2 bases and J 4 bases; bases outside gene matches: 9. CDR1 and CDR2 from the germline V gene are MDHEN and SYDVKM. The CDR3 DNA sequence: TGTGCCAGCAGTTTAGTACAGCTAGCGGGGGTCCCAGATACGCAGTATTTT. Residues: CASSLVQLAGVPDTQYF.

The chain joins TRBV11-3 to TRBJ2-3; tentative D call: TRBD2 (5 bases). The CDR3 totals 15 residues. The V gene's germline CDR1 is SGHNT and CDR2 YENEEA. The ends were cut back, 4 bases at V and 0 bases at J, with 11 bases in the middle. CDR3 coding DNA: TGTGCCAGCAGCTCAAGACTAACTAGCACAGATACGCAGTATTTT. It translates to CASSSRLTSTDTQYF. The full variable domain, its missing parts supplied by reference TRBV11-3 and TRBJ2-3, is EAGVVQSPRYKIIEKKQPVAFWCNPISGHNTLYWYLQNLGQGPELLIRYENEEAVDDSQLPKDRFSAERLKGVDSTLKIQPAELGDSAVYLCASSSRLTSTDTQYFGPGTRLTVL.

This chain joins TRBV30 and TRBJ1-2; D is uncertain. The germline gives CDR1 GTSNPN, CDR2 SVGIG (reference sequence). Trimming removed 3 bases at V and 4 bases at J, with 9 bases between. The CDR3 runs to 12 residues. CDR3 loop: CAWRLWAYGYTF. Written as DNA, the CDR3 is TGTGCCTGGAGATTATGGGCCTATGGCTACACCTTC.

There are a few counts of this clone. As DNA, the CDR3 is TGTGCCAGCAGTCTCGGGGGGGGCACTGAAGCTTTCTTT. Amino acid sequence: CASSLGGGTEAFF. The V call is TRBV5-4, the J call TRBJ1-1, with a possible D match to TRBD1 (5 bases). Trimming pared 5 bases from V and 4 bases from J, leaving 12 bases between. Per germline, CDR1 SGHNT and CDR2 YYREEE (reference sequence). The CDR3 totals 13 residues. Filled out from reference TRBV5-4 and TRBJ1-1, the complete variable domain reads ETGVTQSPTHLIKTRGQQVTLRCSSQSGHNTVSWYQQALGQGPQFIFQYYREEENGRGNFPPRFSGLQFPNYSSELNVNALELDDSALYLCASSLGGGTEAFFGQGTRLTVV.

This sequence joins TRBV2 and TRBJ2-7, with D maybe TRBD2 (6 bases). CDR1 and CDR2 (germline): SNHLY, FYNNEI. The CDR3 is made up of 17 amino acids. V was clipped by 8 bases and J by 1 base, with 24 bases between them. The CDR3 reads CASQLIEGLDVSYEQYF. CDR3 nucleotides: TGTGCCAGCCAACTAATCGAGGGACTTGACGTATCCTACGAGCAGTACTTC.

CDR3 sequence: CAARTPWETEAFF. CDR3 DNA sequence: TGTGCCGCCCGGACACCATGGGAAACTGAAGCTTTCTTT. The chain carries TRBV12-3 or TRBV12-4 and TRBJ1-1; D is perhaps TRBD1 (5 bases). V lost 11 bases, J lost 5 bases, and 18 bases lay in between. The CDR3 has 13 residues.

V gene TRBV5-6 combines with J gene TRBJ1-3, with D uncertain. The CDR3 has 16 amino acids. V lost 1 base to trimming and J lost 2 bases, with 13 bases between them. Germline loops: CDR1 SGHDT, CDR2 YYEEEE. The CDR3 DNA sequence: TGTGCCAGCAGCTTGTCATCTGGAGGGACTGGAAACACCATATATTTT. It is translated as CASSLSSGGTGNTIYF.

The J gene is TRBJ2-7, the V gene TRBV7-2, with 9 bases matching TRBD1. The junction had 10 bases not matched to a gene; V was cut back by 7 bases and J by 3 bases. CDR3 length: 15 residues. Germline-derived CDR1 and CDR2 are SGHTA and FQGNSA. In nucleotides, the CDR3 is TGTGCCAGCACCCAACGGACAGGGGTTGGCTACGAGCAGTACTTC. Its protein product is CASTQRTGVGYEQYF.

The chain has TRBV30 and TRBJ1-6, with D perhaps TRBD1 (5 bases). Germline V gene data show CDR1 as GTSNPN and CDR2 as SVGIG (reference sequence). CDR3 length: 14 amino acids. The V gene lost 2 bases and the J gene lost 8 bases, with 13 bases spanning the gap. The CDR3, as DNA: TGTGCCTGGAGTTTCAAGACAGAATATTCACCCCTCCACTTT. This codes for CAWSFKTEYSPLHF.

The rearrangement links TRBV28 to TRBJ2-7; the match to TRBD2 covers 14 bases. V was pared by 5 bases and J by 5 bases, with 8 bases of the junction left unmatched. Per germline, CDR1 MDHEN and CDR2 SYDVKM. The CDR3 totals 16 residues. The CDR3 region is CASSLGTSGSRNEQYF. Here the CDR3 DNA reads TGTGCCAGCAGTCTCGGGACTAGCGGGAGTCGGAACGAGCAGTACTTC.

The chain joins TRBV7-2 to TRBJ2-7; 10 nucleotides agree with TRBD1. This CDR3 is 12 amino acids long. After removal of 5 bases from V and 6 bases from J, the junction contained 1 base not matched to a gene. The germline CDR1 and CDR2 sequences are SGHTA and FQGNSA. In DNA, the CDR3 is TGTGCCAGCAGCGGGACAGGGGCCGAGCAGTACTTC. Amino acids: CASSGTGAEQYF.

The genes are TRBV29-1 and TRBJ2-1; TRBD2 agrees at 8 bases. The CDR3 contains 17 residues. V dropped 3 bases and J dropped 6; count of bases not matched to a gene: 16. Germline CDR1 is SQVTM and CDR2 is ANQGSEA. CDR3 DNA sequence: TGCAGCGTTGATCAGGGCGGTAGCGGGGCTGTCAGCAATGAGCAGTTCTTC. It codes for CSVDQGGSGAVSNEQFF.

J is TRBJ2-7 and V is TRBV7-9; possible D gene TRBD1, 7 bases. The germline V and J ends were trimmed by 2 bases and 5 bases, with 16 bases remaining between them. This CDR3 has 15 amino acids. From germline, CDR1 is SEHNR and CDR2 FQNEAQ (reference sequence). The CDR3 DNA follows: TGTGCCAGCAGCTTATCAGGGGGAGGCCTCCACGAGCAGTACTTC. Protein sequence: CASSLSGGGLHEQYF.

CDR3 nucleotides: TGTGCCACACGGATGGGAGGGTGGAACACTGAAGCTTTCTTT. Encoded protein: CATRMGGWNTEAFF. The V and J genes are TRBV6-4 and TRBJ1-1; D call uncertain. Germline CDR1 MRHNA, CDR2 SNTAGT. Trimming shortened V by 10 bases and J by 1 base, and 16 bases separated the two germline ends. The CDR3 spans 14 residues.

This rearrangement joins TRBV6-4 to TRBJ1-2; possible D gene TRBD1, 6 bases. Germline values: CDR1 MRHNA, CDR2 SNTAGT. The CDR3 has 21 amino acids. The V end lost 0 bases, the J end lost 3 bases, and 29 bases lay between the germline ends. The CDR3 nucleotides read TGTGCCAGCAGTGACTCGATCATGTGGGCAGGGGTAAGGAATTTGTACTATGGCTACACCTTC. Translated: CASSDSIMWAGVRNLYYGYTF.

This sequence joins TRBV18 and TRBJ2-1; D might be TRBD1 (7 bases). Germline V lookup: CDR1 KGHSH, CDR2 LQKENI. The CDR3 consists of 15 residues. The germline V and J ends were trimmed by 0 bases and 4 bases, with 10 bases remaining between them. The CDR3 coding sequence is TGTGCCAGCTCACCACCCAGGGGGACTTACAATGAGCAGTTCTTC. Translating it yields CASSPPRGTYNEQFF.

The chain's CDR3 is CASSIDSGSYGYTF. The CDR3 DNA follows: TGTGCCAGTAGTATAGATTCCGGGAGCTATGGCTACACCTTC. The chain couples TRBV19 to TRBJ1-2; D not resolved. V was cut by 0 bases and J by 4 bases, with 9 bases left in between. CDR3 length equals 14 residues. Looked up from germline, CDR1 is LNHDA and CDR2 is SQIVND (reference sequence).

This sequence joins TRBV3-1 (or the pseudogene TRBV3-2) and TRBJ2-1; TRBD2 might be the D (6 bases). Germline V gene sequence: CDR1 LGHDT, CDR2 YNNKEL (reference sequence). Between the trimmed V and J ends, which lost 0 bases and 3 bases, there was a span of 18 bases. This CDR3 comprises 18 residues. CDR3: CASSQEHGKRVGYNEQFF. The CDR3 nucleotides are TGTGCCAGCAGCCAAGAGCATGGAAAGCGGGTAGGCTACAATGAGCAGTTCTTC.

The chain uses TRBV7-9 and TRBJ2-7; 7 positions match TRBD1. The CDR3 is made up of 14 amino acids. J was trimmed by 3 bases and V by 6 bases; bases with no gene match: 8. Germline loops: CDR1 SEHNR, CDR2 FQNEAQ (reference sequence). CDR3 in amino acids: CASSPRQGGYEQYF. DNA for the CDR3: TGTGCCAGCAGTCCACGACAGGGCGGCTACGAGCAGTACTTC.

This clone has only a few counts. CDR3 in DNA: TGTGCCAGCTCGGTGGACAGATTCTCTGGAAACACCATATATTTT. Translation: CASSVDRFSGNTIYF. The genes are TRBV7-9 and TRBJ1-3; TRBD1 is a possible D gene (6 bases). Trimming cost V 8 bases and J 0 bases, with 14 bases left between them. CDR1 SEHNR and CDR2 FQNEAQ come from the germline V gene (reference sequence). The CDR3 is made up of 15 amino acids.